Following are 29 T cell receptor beta chains from one sample sequenced in a study of cytomegalovirus exposure and HLA in healthy donors. The primer mix had 60 Vbeta and 13 Jbeta primers. Sequencing was performed with immunoSEQ multiplex PCR; in TCRdb, only in-frame clones are kept and a portion is missing. The sample has over 150,000 clones; 60% to 80% are singletons. The sequenced material came from PBMCs. Receptors were obtained from a woman aged 25 to 39 in good health and CMV-seronegative.

The chain has TRBV27 and TRBJ2-3; 12 bases align to TRBD2. Germline V gene lookup returns CDR1 MNHEY and CDR2 SMNVEV (reference sequence). CDR3 length: 15 amino acids. Germline trimming cut 4 bases from V and 4 bases from J; bases unmatched to any gene: 3. CDR3: CASSWASGRADTQYF. The CDR3 region has the DNA TGTGCCAGCAGTTGGGCTAGCGGGAGGGCAGATACGCAGTATTTT.

The rearrangement uses TRBV6-5 and TRBJ2-3; 7 bases map to TRBD2. In germline, CDR1 is MNHEY, CDR2 SVGAGI. V shed 5 bases, J shed 4 bases, and the junction held 3 bases outside the gene matches. This CDR3 is 13 amino acids long. CDR3 nucleotides: TGTGCCAGCAGTCGACTAGCCGCAGATACGCAGTATTTT. It is translated as CASSRLAADTQYF.

The chain combines TRBV4-1 with TRBJ1-2; unclear D gene. The CDR3 sequence is 16 residues long. V dropped 1 base and J dropped 1 base, with 13 bases sitting between them. Per the germline V gene, CDR1 is MGHRA and CDR2 is YSYEKL. CDR3 protein: CASSQVVLQDNYGYTF. In DNA, the CDR3 is TGCGCCAGCAGCCAAGTCGTCCTGCAGGATAACTATGGCTACACCTTC.

The V call is TRBV9, the J call TRBJ2-7, with 8 positions matching TRBD2. This CDR3 is built from 13 residues. Losses at the gene ends were 7 bases for V and 1 base for J; bases not matched to a gene: 4. Germline V gene sequence: CDR1 SGDLS, CDR2 YYNGEE. CDR3 protein: CASSGGASYEQYF. In DNA, the CDR3 is TGTGCCAGCTCCGGGGGGGCTTCCTACGAGCAGTACTTC.

In the case of this clone: A read error may account for a junction end that differs from germline. V gene TRBV29-1 combines with J gene TRBJ1-2, with D possibly TRBD1 on 5 matching bases. The CDR3 loop spans 13 amino acids. Germline V gene data show CDR1 as SQVTM and CDR2 as ANQGSEA. CDR3 DNA sequence: TGCAGCGTTGAAGAGAGGATAGGGGATGGCTACCCCTTC. It is translated as CSVEERIGDGYPF.

The rearrangement joins TRBV7-2 to TRBJ2-7; the D is unclear. CDR1 and CDR2 (germline): SGHTA, FQGNSA. This CDR3 has 14 residues. V shed 2 bases and J shed 4 bases, with 12 bases lying between them. CDR3 protein: CASSLTLGGYEQYF. CDR3 bases: TGTGCCAGCAGCTTAACCCTAGGCGGATACGAGCAGTACTTC.

The chain is built from TRBV7-2 and TRBJ2-7, with TRBD2 identical over 7 bases. Per the germline V gene, CDR1 is SGHTA and CDR2 is FQGNSA. This CDR3 region has 15 residues. V trimming: 3 bases; J trimming: 2 bases; junction bases outside the gene matches: 7. CDR3 sequence reads: CASSFGTTGAYEQYF. As DNA, the CDR3 is TGTGCCAGCAGCTTCGGGACTACCGGGGCCTACGAGCAGTACTTC.

J is TRBJ2-7 and V is TRBV15; TRBD2 matches 12 bases. The CDR3 consists of 18 residues. Per the germline V gene, CDR1 is LNHNV and CDR2 is YYDKDF (reference sequence). J gave up 6 bases and V 0 bases, and 12 bases lay outside the gene matches. The CDR3 reads CATSRDLPASGRAAEQYF. For the CDR3, the DNA is TGTGCCACCAGCAGAGATCTTCCTGCTAGCGGGAGGGCTGCCGAGCAGTACTTC.

V is TRBV15 and J is TRBJ2-7; TRBD2 matches 11 bases. CDR1 and CDR2 from the germline V gene are LNHNV and YYDKDF (reference sequence). With 0 bases clipped from V and 0 bases from J, the junction kept 7 bases outside the gene matches. The CDR3 totals 18 residues. The chain's CDR3 is CATSRDPSGGMSSYEQYF. CDR3 DNA sequence: TGTGCCACCAGCAGAGATCCTAGCGGGGGGATGAGCTCCTACGAGCAGTACTTC.

The chain joins TRBV2 to TRBJ2-1; 9 bases are shared with TRBD1. The CDR3 is 14 residues long. The J segment lost 5 bases and the V segment lost 9 bases, leaving 8 bases of the junction unmatched. Germline V gene data show CDR1 as SNHLY and CDR2 as FYNNEI. DNA of the CDR3: TGTGCCAGTGGTAAGGACAGGGGCAACAATGAGCAGTTCTTC. Protein: CASGKDRGNNEQFF.

The J gene is TRBJ2-2, the V gene TRBV5-1; maybe TRBD2 (5 bases). The CDR3 loop spans 14 amino acids. Per the germline V gene, CDR1 is SGHRS and CDR2 is YFSETQ. The V gene lost 8 bases and the J gene lost 0 bases, with 11 bases spanning the gap. CDR3 sequence: CASRGLPNTGELFF. CDR3 nucleotide sequence: TGCGCCAGTCGGGGTCTACCGAACACCGGGGAGCTGTTTTTT. The full variable domain, rest sourced from reference TRBV5-1 and TRBJ2-2, is KAGVTQTPRYLIKTRGQQVTLSCSPISGHRSVSWYQQTPGQGLQFLFEYFSETQRNKGNFPGRFSGRQFSNSRSEMNVSTLELGDSALYLCASRGLPNTGELFFGEGSRLTVL.

The chain carries TRBV5-1 and TRBJ1-6, with D tentatively TRBD1 (5 bases). The V gene lost 0 bases and the J gene lost 5 bases, with 12 bases spanning the gap. Germline V lookup: CDR1 SGHRS, CDR2 YFSETQ. The CDR3 loop spans 16 amino acids. Here the CDR3 reads CASSLAPQANNSPLHF. DNA of the CDR3: TGCGCCAGCAGCTTGGCCCCACAGGCGAATAATTCACCCCTCCACTTT.

V gene TRBV7-6 combines with J gene TRBJ2-7; 11 bases agree with TRBD2. The CDR3 runs to 16 residues. Trimming cost V 1 base and J 0 bases; bases outside gene matches: 2. The germline CDR1 and CDR2 sequences are SGHVS and FNYEAQ. CDR3 sequence (DNA): TGTGCCAGCAGCTTAGGGACTAGCGGGCTCTCCTACGAGCAGTACTTC. It translates to CASSLGTSGLSYEQYF.

J is TRBJ2-1 and V is TRBV7-2; 9 nucleotides match TRBD1. Germline CDR1 SGHTA, CDR2 FQGNSA. The junction had 6 bases not matched to a gene; V was cut back by 7 bases and J by 2 bases. The CDR3 covers 15 residues. CDR3 protein: CASKYDRGTYNEQFF. The CDR3 DNA is TGTGCCAGCAAATACGACAGGGGGACCTACAATGAGCAGTTCTTC.

This clone was picked up one time. J is TRBJ2-3 and V is TRBV4-2; the D is unclear. The CDR3 is 13 amino acids. V lost 4 bases and J 0 bases, leaving 5 bases between the germline ends. CDR1 and CDR2 from the germline V gene are LGHNA and YNFKEQ. The CDR3 spells CASSLTSTDTQYF. CDR3 DNA sequence: TGTGCCAGCAGCCTTACTAGCACAGATACGCAGTATTTT.

V and J are TRBV5-4 and TRBJ2-1; 11 bases map to TRBD2. The CDR3 loop spans 15 amino acids. The V gene's germline CDR1 is SGHNT and CDR2 YYREEE (reference sequence). Trimming removed 4 bases from V and 6 bases from J; junction bases left unmatched: 6. CDR3 DNA: TGTGCCAGCAGCCGAGGCACTAGCGGGAGCAATGAGCAGTTCTTC. It specifies CASSRGTSGSNEQFF.

This rearrangement joins TRBV19 to TRBJ2-1; 8 nucleotides match TRBD1. Per germline, CDR1 LNHDA and CDR2 SQIVND (reference sequence). Losses at the gene ends were 5 bases for V and 1 base for J; bases not matched to a gene: 19. This CDR3 spans 20 amino acids. DNA for the CDR3: TGTGCCAGTAGTGTCAGACCTCCAGGGGGCGCCCTCAATTCCTACAATGAGCAGTTCTTC. The encoded protein is CASSVRPPGGALNSYNEQFF.

The V call is TRBV5-1, the J call TRBJ1-1; D is undetermined. Trimming removed 4 bases at V and 0 bases at J, with 13 bases between. This CDR3 has 15 residues. Germline V lookup: CDR1 SGHRS, CDR2 YFSETQ. The CDR3 region has the DNA TGCGCCAGCAGCCGCGGTGAGGGCATGAACACTGAAGCTTTCTTT. Translating it yields CASSRGEGMNTEAFF. Drawing the rest from reference TRBV5-1 and TRBJ1-1, the complete variable domain is KAGVTQTPRYLIKTRGQQVTLSCSPISGHRSVSWYQQTPGQGLQFLFEYFSETQRNKGNFPGRFSGRQFSNSRSEMNVSTLELGDSALYLCASSRGEGMNTEAFFGQGTRLTVV.

This chain's CDR3 is CASSHRQADLRPLHF. CDR3 in DNA: TGCGCCAGCAGCCATCGACAGGCCGACCTTCGGCCCCTCCACTTT. The gene calls are TRBV4-1 and TRBJ1-6, with a possible D match to TRBD1 (6 bases). Germline CDR1 and CDR2: MGHRA and YSYEKL. The CDR3 runs 15 residues. V gave up 3 bases and J gave up 13 bases, with 19 bases separating them.

This chain joins TRBV30 and TRBJ1-3; possible D gene TRBD1, 5 bases. With 3 bases removed from V and 2 bases from J, the gap between germline ends came to 8 bases. CDR3 length: 13 residues. Germline V gene sequence: CDR1 GTSNPN, CDR2 SVGIG (reference sequence). This CDR3 is CAWSGGAGNTIYF. CDR3 DNA sequence: TGTGCCTGGAGCGGAGGGGCTGGAAACACCATATATTTT.

Only one count was recorded for this clone. This chain links TRBV10-3 with TRBJ2-1; TRBD2 matches 13 bases. The germline V gene encodes CDR1 ENHRY and CDR2 SYGVKD. The ends lost 5 bases at V and 6 bases at J; junction bases unmatched: 10. The CDR3 totals 17 residues. The CDR3 DNA reads TGTGCCATCAGTCAACCGGGACTAGCGGGATCTCGCAATGAGCAGTTCTTC. Translating it yields CAISQPGLAGSRNEQFF.

Written as DNA, the CDR3 is TGCGCCAGCAGCTTGATGGGGACAGGTCCTGGAAACACCATATATTTT. This gives the protein CASSLMGTGPGNTIYF. The rearrangement links TRBV5-1 to TRBJ1-3; 8 nucleotides match TRBD1. CDR1 SGHRS and CDR2 YFSETQ come from the germline V gene. The CDR3 runs to 16 residues. The V segment lost 1 base and the J segment 2 bases; nucleotides outside the gene matches: 5.

V and J are TRBV7-8 and TRBJ1-4, with no clear D. Germline V lookup: CDR1 SGHVS, CDR2 FQNEAQ. Trimming cost V 1 base and J 4 bases, with 16 bases left between them. The CDR3 loop spans 17 amino acids. Written as DNA, the CDR3 is TGTGCCAGCAGCTTAGAGAACCCGTTTGAGATTAATGAAAAACTGTTTTTT. This codes for CASSLENPFEINEKLFF. Full variable domain (missing parts from reference TRBV7-8 and TRBJ1-4): GAGVSQSPRYKVAKRGQDVALRCDPISGHVSLFWYQQALGQGPEFLTYFQNEAQLDKSGLPSDRFFAERPEGSVSTLKIQRTQQEDSAVYLCASSLENPFEINEKLFFGSGTQLSVL.

This rearrangement joins TRBV5-1 to TRBJ1-1; 8 positions match TRBD1. The CDR3 has 16 residues. V dropped 4 bases and J dropped 0; count of bases not matched to a gene: 8. The germline CDR1 and CDR2 sequences are SGHRS and YFSETQ. CDR3 region: CASSIRTGIMNTEAFF. The DNA of the CDR3 is TGCGCCAGCAGCATCCGGACAGGGATTATGAACACTGAAGCTTTCTTT.

This clone was seen more than once but under ten times. The chain joins TRBV29-1 to TRBJ1-4; 8 nucleotides align to TRBD1. V shed 6 bases, J shed 8 bases, and the junction held 5 bases outside the gene matches. In germline, CDR1 is SQVTM, CDR2 ANQGSEA. The CDR3 is 12 residues long. The DNA for the CDR3 is TGCAGCGTGAAACAGGGGGGAGAAAAACTGTTTTTT. Protein product: CSVKQGGEKLFF.

This chain connects TRBV2 to TRBJ2-5; 14 bases match TRBD2. Near its end, the DNA agrees better with TRBJ2-7, so the J call may be wrong. CDR1 and CDR2 (germline): SNHLY, FYNNEI. This CDR3 contains 16 residues. The CDR3 loop reads CASSVTSGRAGYEQYF. The DNA of the CDR3 is TGTGCCAGCAGTGTGACTAGCGGGAGGGCCGGGTACGAGCAGTACTTC.

This chain connects TRBV13 to TRBJ2-5; 10 positions agree with TRBD2. After removal of 1 base from V and 5 bases from J, the junction contained 10 bases not matched to a gene. From germline, CDR1 is PRHDT and CDR2 FYEKMQ (reference sequence). The CDR3 totals 17 residues. The CDR3 region is CASSLALAGASLETQYF. The CDR3 DNA reads TGTGCCAGCAGCTTAGCCCTAGCGGGGGCCTCTCTGGAGACCCAGTACTTC. The full variable domain, its missing parts supplied by reference TRBV13 and TRBJ2-5, is AAGVIQSPRHLIKEKRETATLKCYPIPRHDTVYWYQQGPGQDPQFLISFYEKMQSDKGSIPDRFSAQQFSDYHSELNMSSLELGDSALYFCASSLALAGASLETQYFGPGTRLLVL.

This clone was recorded a few times. This CDR3 reads CASSMGRGRFAGNTIYF. The CDR3 nucleotides read TGTGCCAGTAGTATGGGCAGGGGGCGATTTGCCGGAAACACCATATATTTT. The rearrangement links TRBV19 to TRBJ1-3; 8 nucleotides line up with TRBD1. Per germline, CDR1 LNHDA and CDR2 SQIVND (reference sequence). CDR3 length: 17 residues. Losses at the gene ends were 3 bases for V and 4 bases for J; bases not matched to a gene: 11.

The J gene is TRBJ1-5, the V gene TRBV5-6, with TRBD1 matching 11 bases. Trimming cost V 3 bases and J 7 bases; bases outside gene matches: 0. Germline V lookup: CDR1 SGHDT, CDR2 YYEEEE. This CDR3 is 13 amino acids long. The CDR3 nucleotides are TGTGCCAGCAGCTGGGACAGGGGGCAGCCCCAGCATTTT. Translating gives CASSWDRGQPQHF. The variable domain in full, with the rest retrieved from reference TRBV5-6 and TRBJ1-5, is DAGVTQSPTHLIKTRGQQVTLRCSPKSGHDTVSWYQQALGQGPQFIFQYYEEEERQRGNFPDRFSGHQFPNYSSELNVNALLLGDSALYLCASSWDRGQPQHFGDGTRLSIL.